What follows are 27 T cell receptor beta chains derived from one specimen sequenced in a study of blood T cell repertoires in COVID-19. Measured with immunoSEQ multiplex PCR; TCRdb has only the in-frame clones, and not every one. The sample has 150,000 to 200,000 clones; less than 90% are singletons. Sequenced material: peripheral blood. The receptors come from a man in his fifties or sixties with acute or convalescent COVID-19.

This sequence joins TRBV7-9 and TRBJ1-2, with D tentatively TRBD1 (6 bases). With 3 bases removed from V and 2 bases from J, the gap between germline ends came to 13 bases. The CDR3 totals 15 residues. Germline CDR1 is SEHNR and CDR2 is FQNEAQ (reference sequence). CDR3 nucleotides: TGTGCCAGCAGCTTCCCGACAGGCGAAAACTATGGCTACACCTTC. Its protein is CASSFPTGENYGYTF.

The V gene is TRBV6-4, the J gene TRBJ2-1; 11 bases agree with TRBD2. CDR1 is MRHNA, CDR2 SNTAGT, per germline. CDR3 length equals 15 residues. J was trimmed by 3 bases and V by 3 bases; bases with no gene match: 1. CDR3 nucleotide sequence: TGTGCCAGCAGTGATGGGACTAGCGGCTACAATGAGCAGTTCTTC. Protein: CASSDGTSGYNEQFF.

The genes are TRBV19 and TRBJ1-2; 7 bases are shared with TRBD1. Germline values: CDR1 LNHDA, CDR2 SQIVND (reference sequence). Trimming at V came to 2 bases and at J to 3 bases, leaving 3 bases not matched to a gene. The CDR3 totals 14 residues. The CDR3 reads CASSIYGQDYGYTF. DNA for the CDR3: TGTGCCAGTAGTATATATGGACAGGACTATGGCTACACCTTC.

This sequence joins TRBV19 and TRBJ2-7, with D tentatively TRBD1 (5 bases). The V end was cut by 2 bases, the J end by 0 bases, with 11 bases between. Germline V CDR1 and CDR2: LNHDA, SQIVND (reference sequence). The CDR3 extends over 15 amino acids. The CDR3 protein is CASSILAGHSYEQYF. The CDR3 nucleotides read TGTGCCAGTAGTATACTGGCAGGGCACTCCTACGAGCAGTACTTC.

In its sample, this clone was seen a few times. The CDR3 sequence: CASSYAGQGPGQPQHF. The CDR3, as DNA: TGTGCCAGCAGTTACGCAGGACAGGGTCCGGGGCAGCCCCAGCATTTT. The chain carries TRBV6-2 or TRBV6-3 and TRBJ1-5; 8 bases fit TRBD1. The CDR3 sequence is 16 residues long. Germline trimming cut 2 bases from V and 7 bases from J; bases unmatched to any gene: 10. The germline V gene has CDR1 MNHEY and CDR2 SVGEGT.

The chain combines TRBV6-5 with TRBJ1-2, with TRBD1 matching 7 bases. V gave up 5 bases and J gave up 3 bases; unmatched junction bases: 9. CDR3 length: 15 residues. CDR1 is MNHEY and CDR2 is SVGAGI in the germline V gene. This CDR3 reads CASSKTGSDDYGYTF. The DNA of the CDR3 is TGTGCCAGCAGTAAGACAGGGAGCGACGACTATGGCTACACCTTC.

V and J are TRBV7-8 and TRBJ2-3; TRBD2 aligns across 12 bases. The CDR3 contains 14 residues. Germline CDR1 SGHVS, CDR2 FQNEAQ. The trim removed 2 bases at V and 10 bases at J, leaving 4 bases unmatched. CDR3 coding DNA: TGTGCCAGCAGCTTACGACTAGCGGGGGATCCGCAGTATTTT. Amino acids: CASSLRLAGDPQYF. The full variable domain, with the rest looked up from reference TRBV7-8 and TRBJ2-3, is GAGVSQSPRYKVAKRGQDVALRCDPISGHVSLFWYQQALGQGPEFLTYFQNEAQLDKSGLPSDRFFAERPEGSVSTLKIQRTQQEDSAVYLCASSLRLAGDPQYFGPGTRLTVL.

CDR3 bases: TGTGCCAGCAGCCCCCTAGACACTGAAGCTTTCTTT. Protein: CASSPLDTEAFF. The chain combines TRBV5-5 with TRBJ1-1; no reliable D call. V dropped 4 bases and J dropped 3 bases, with 7 bases sitting between them. The germline CDR1 and CDR2 sequences are SGHKS and YYEKEE (reference sequence). This CDR3 has 12 amino acids.

The chain has TRBV6-5 and TRBJ1-4, with 9 bases fitting TRBD1. Germline-derived CDR1 and CDR2 are MNHEY and SVGAGI. V gave up 6 bases and J gave up 7 bases; unmatched junction bases: 6. This CDR3 has 14 residues. In DNA form, the CDR3 reads TGTGCCAGCAGGTGGGGGACAGGGAGTGAAAAACTGTTTTTT. It codes for CASRWGTGSEKLFF.

This clone was picked up a small number of times. V usage is TRBV3-1 (or the pseudogene TRBV3-2) and J usage is TRBJ1-2; D may be TRBD1 (5 bases). CDR3 length: 13 residues. Germline V gene data show CDR1 as LGHDT and CDR2 as YNNKEL (reference sequence). V was clipped by 1 base and J by 8 bases, with 11 bases between them. This CDR3 reads CASSQGQSIGYTF. CDR3 nucleotides: TGTGCCAGCAGCCAAGGACAGAGCATCGGCTACACCTTC.

The genes are TRBV19 and TRBJ1-2; 7 bases match TRBD1. The CDR3 runs 13 residues. The V gene's germline CDR1 is LNHDA and CDR2 SQIVND (reference sequence). J lost 6 bases, V lost 6 bases, and 7 bases had no gene match. CDR3 protein: CASRPGQKHGYTF. The CDR3 region has the DNA TGTGCCAGTAGACCGGGACAGAAGCATGGCTACACCTTC.

This chain uses TRBV3-1 (or the pseudogene TRBV3-2) with TRBJ1-2; D not resolved. Germline CDR1 and CDR2: LGHDT and YNNKEL (reference sequence). CDR3 length: 14 residues. V was shortened by 0 bases and J by 6 bases, with 11 bases between the two germline ends. The CDR3 nucleotides read TGTGCCAGCAGCCAAGAGGGTTCGAGGAATGGCTACACCTTC. Its translation: CASSQEGSRNGYTF.

The V and J genes are TRBV18 and TRBJ2-4; D gene ambiguous. The V and J ends lost 3 bases and 1 base respectively, with 13 bases between them. This CDR3 is 16 amino acids long. Germline V gives CDR1 KGHSH, CDR2 LQKENI. CDR3 residues: CASSPPNQQAKNIQYF. The DNA for the CDR3 is TGTGCCAGCTCACCGCCCAATCAACAGGCCAAAAACATTCAGTACTTC.

This clone has just one count. The chain is built from TRBV12-3 or TRBV12-4 and TRBJ1-2, with D unresolved. This CDR3 has 13 amino acids. The germline V and J ends were trimmed by 7 bases and 2 bases, with 11 bases remaining between them. This CDR3 is CASMRAGNYGYTF. Here the CDR3 DNA reads TGTGCCAGCATGAGGGCAGGAAACTATGGCTACACCTTC.

For the CDR3, the DNA is TGTGCCAGCAGCTCACAGGGGAACACTGAAGCTTTCTTT. Its translation: CASSSQGNTEAFF. This chain links TRBV11-2 with TRBJ1-1; tentative D call: TRBD1 (6 bases). The CDR3 length is 13 residues. The germline CDR1 and CDR2 sequences are SGHAT and FQNNGV. V gave up 4 bases and J gave up 1 base, with 7 bases separating them.

The CDR3 DNA is TGTGCCAGTAGTACGGACACTGTTAACTATGGCTACACCTTC. This translates into CASSTDTVNYGYTF. The chain links TRBV19 to TRBJ1-2; D might be TRBD1 (5 bases). The CDR3 is made up of 14 amino acids. Trimming stripped 4 bases from V and 1 base from J, with 10 bases between. Germline-derived CDR1 and CDR2 are LNHDA and SQIVND (reference sequence).

The gene calls are TRBV4-3 and TRBJ1-2, with D possibly matching TRBD1 (5 bases). Germline V gene lookup returns CDR1 LGHNA and CDR2 YSLEER. The V gene lost 0 bases and the J gene lost 3 bases, with 14 bases spanning the gap. This CDR3 is built from 16 residues. The CDR3 DNA reads TGCGCCAGCAGCCAAGAACTGGCAGGGATGTACTATGGCTACACCTTC. It specifies CASSQELAGMYYGYTF.

The chain employs TRBV24-1 and TRBJ1-1, with D tentatively TRBD1 (6 bases). The CDR3 has 15 residues. V lost 5 bases and J lost 1, with 13 bases in between. Germline V lookup: CDR1 KGHDR, CDR2 SFDVKD. CDR3 protein: CATSGPGGQNTEAFF. The CDR3 DNA sequence: TGTGCCACCAGTGGACCGGGGGGCCAGAACACTGAAGCTTTCTTT.

The chain employs TRBV18 and TRBJ1-1; D perhaps matches TRBD1 (5 bases). The CDR3 loop spans 15 amino acids. CDR1 and CDR2 (germline): KGHSH, LQKENI. The V and J ends lost 0 bases and 1 base respectively, with 9 bases between them. CDR3 sequence reads: CASSPPSGRNTEAFF. DNA for the CDR3: TGTGCCAGCTCACCACCTTCAGGGCGGAACACTGAAGCTTTCTTT.

The V call is TRBV6-6, the J call TRBJ2-7, with D possibly matching TRBD1 (6 bases). Germline lookup yields CDR1 MNHNY and CDR2 SVGAGI (reference sequence). Trimming removed 8 bases from V and 6 bases from J, with 14 bases in between. The CDR3 is 12 amino acids. This CDR3 is CASANREIEQYF. Written as DNA, the CDR3 is TGTGCCAGCGCAAACAGGGAAATCGAGCAGTACTTC.

This clone showed up just once. This chain links TRBV18 with TRBJ1-1; tentative D call: TRBD1 (5 bases). CDR1 and CDR2 from the germline V gene are KGHSH and LQKENI. V was cut by 0 bases and J by 3 bases, with 8 bases left in between. This CDR3 region has 14 residues. Written as DNA, the CDR3 is TGTGCCAGCTCACCACCGGGGCGCGACACTGAAGCTTTCTTT. Amino acid sequence: CASSPPGRDTEAFF.

This chain links TRBV30 with TRBJ2-1; 11 nucleotides align to TRBD2. The CDR3 consists of 18 residues. Losses at the gene ends were 0 bases for V and 3 bases for J; bases not matched to a gene: 10. Per the germline V gene, CDR1 is GTSNPN and CDR2 is SVGIG (reference sequence). Here the CDR3 reads CAWSVGLAGGGGYNEQFF. DNA for the CDR3: TGTGCCTGGAGTGTGGGGCTAGCGGGAGGAGGGGGCTACAATGAGCAGTTCTTC. Supplemented by reference TRBV30 and TRBJ2-1, the full variable domain reads SQTIHQWPATLVQPVGSPLSLECTVEGTSNPNLYWYRQAAGRGLQLLFYSVGIGQISSEVPQNLSASRPQDRQFILSSKKLLLSDSGFYLCAWSVGLAGGGGYNEQFFGPGTRLTVL.

The rearrangement joins TRBV6-4 to TRBJ2-2; D call uncertain. Between the trimmed V and J ends, which lost 3 bases and 1 base, there was a span of 6 bases. CDR1 and CDR2 (germline): MRHNA, SNTAGT. The length of the CDR3 is 14 residues. CDR3 DNA: TGTGCCAGCAGTGATGAGGTGAACACCGGGGAGCTGTTTTTT. Protein product: CASSDEVNTGELFF.

The J gene is TRBJ2-1, the V gene TRBV12-5, with D hard to call. The germline V gene encodes CDR1 LGHNT and CDR2 FRNRAP. Trimming pared 4 bases from V and 4 bases from J, leaving 5 bases between. This CDR3 has 12 residues. The CDR3 loop reads CASGSPYNEQFF. DNA of the CDR3: TGTGCTAGTGGTTCCCCATACAATGAGCAGTTCTTC.

The V and J genes are TRBV5-4 and TRBJ1-2; D gene ambiguous. Germline loops: CDR1 SGHNT, CDR2 YYREEE (reference sequence). V shed 4 bases and J shed 4 bases, with 14 bases lying between them. The CDR3 runs to 14 residues. CDR3 nucleotides: TGTGCCAGCAGCCCCGGGAGCTCCTCCTATGGCTACACCTTC. This gives the protein CASSPGSSSYGYTF. The full variable domain, in which reference TRBV5-4 and TRBJ1-2 provide the parts outside the CDR3, is ETGVTQSPTHLIKTRGQQVTLRCSSQSGHNTVSWYQQALGQGPQFIFQYYREEENGRGNFPPRFSGLQFPNYSSELNVNALELDDSALYLCASSPGSSSYGYTFGSGTRLTVV.

The chain combines TRBV5-1 with TRBJ2-7; 7 bases match TRBD2. Germline V gene sequence: CDR1 SGHRS, CDR2 YFSETQ. The length of the CDR3 is 13 residues. The ends lost 8 bases at V and 5 bases at J; junction bases unmatched: 10. The CDR3 here is CASHRRGFDEQYF. CDR3 coding DNA: TGCGCCAGTCACCGGCGGGGGTTTGACGAGCAGTACTTC.

A note on this clone: At one boundary the junction diverges from the germline segment, which might be a read error. This chain uses TRBV18 with TRBJ2-2; 12 bases are shared with TRBD2. The CDR3 has 17 residues. CDR1 and CDR2 (germline): KGHSH, LQKENI. The CDR3 nucleotides are TGTGCCAGCTCAAAGACTAGCGGGGGATCGAACAGCGGGGAGCTGTTTTTT. Its protein is CASSKTSGGSNSGELFF.